Presented here are 20 T cell receptor beta chains from one specimen sequenced in a study of Ad26.COV2.S vaccination and SARS-CoV-2 variants. Documented treatment: some 19 received Ad26.COV2.S at low or high dose, single or two shots; 5 received placebo; per-sample allocation not given. After the first vaccine or placebo injection, samples were drawn on day 63. The data were produced by immunoSEQ multiplex PCR, yet TCRdb's version contains in-frame clones alone and is incomplete. The sample contains hundreds of thousands of clones, around four fifths of which appear only once. The source was peripheral blood, collected in a trial of Ad26.COV2.S vaccine versus placebo. The origin of the receptors is a person aged 18-60 years who received the Ad26.COV2.S COVID-19 vaccine or a placebo.

J is TRBJ2-3 and V is TRBV19; 7 bases match TRBD1. The CDR3 sequence is 18 residues long. The germline V gene has CDR1 LNHDA and CDR2 SQIVND (reference sequence). V shed 8 bases, J shed 4 bases, and the junction held 21 bases outside the gene matches. In DNA form, the CDR3 reads TGTGCCAGTGGAGGACCCTGGGACAGTCTGCATCCATCAGATACGCAGTATTTT. Translated, it gives CASGGPWDSLHPSDTQYF.

This clone was seen more than once but under ten times. V gene TRBV24-1 combines with J gene TRBJ1-5; TRBD1 aligns across 7 bases. Losses at the gene ends were 3 bases for V and 4 bases for J; bases not matched to a gene: 2. The germline V gene encodes CDR1 KGHDR and CDR2 SFDVKD. The CDR3 extends over 14 amino acids. The chain's CDR3 is CATSDRQGNQPQHF. The DNA for the CDR3 is TGTGCCACCAGTGATAGACAGGGTAATCAGCCCCAGCATTTT.

This chain links TRBV10-3 with TRBJ1-1; the D is unclear. The length of the CDR3 is 14 residues. Germline CDR1 is ENHRY and CDR2 is SYGVKD. The germline V and J ends were trimmed by 2 bases and 4 bases, with 11 bases remaining between them. CDR3 nucleotide sequence: TGTGCCATCAGTGAGATGTTGGGGAGCACTGAAGCTTTCTTT. It is translated as CAISEMLGSTEAFF.

V is TRBV7-8 and J is TRBJ1-2; TRBD1 is a possible D gene (5 bases). V lost 0 bases and J 8 bases, leaving 13 bases between the germline ends. The CDR3 extends over 14 amino acids. Germline CDR1 and CDR2: SGHVS and FQNEAQ. The chain's CDR3 is CASSLAWSGVGYTF. The DNA of the CDR3 is TGTGCCAGCAGCTTAGCGTGGTCGGGGGTCGGCTACACCTTC.

This clone was found once. The chain has TRBV5-6 and TRBJ1-2, with D possibly being TRBD1 (6 bases). Trimming cost V 4 bases and J 3 bases, with 16 bases left between them. The CDR3 runs 15 residues. CDR1 is SGHDT and CDR2 is YYEEEE in the germline V gene. The CDR3, as DNA: TGTGCCAGCAGCGACCCCGGGGGCTTACACTATGGCTACACCTTC. Amino acids: CASSDPGGLHYGYTF.

This clone has just a few counts. The rearrangement links TRBV6-1 to TRBJ1-2, with D uncertain. V gave up 0 bases and J gave up 4 bases, with 9 bases separating them. The germline V gene has CDR1 MNHNS and CDR2 SASEGT. The CDR3 contains 14 residues. The DNA of the CDR3 is TGTGCCAGCAGTGAAGCCCTAGACGGCTATGGCTACACCTTC. Translation: CASSEALDGYGYTF.

In nucleotides, the CDR3 is TGTGCCAGCAGCTTAAATAGAGGATACAATGAGCAGTTCTTC. It is translated as CASSLNRGYNEQFF. V is TRBV7-3 and J is TRBJ2-1, with no clear D. The CDR3 extends over 14 amino acids. CDR1 is SGHTA and CDR2 is FQGTGA in the germline V gene. V was cut by 1 base and J by 4 bases, with 8 bases left in between.

The chain combines TRBV6-5 with TRBJ1-1; tentatively, D is TRBD1 (5 bases). The CDR3 is 14 amino acids. Germline CDR1 and CDR2: MNHEY and SVGAGI. Trimming cost V 7 bases and J 4 bases, with 16 bases left between them. CDR3: CASNPRAVATEAFF. CDR3 in DNA: TGTGCCAGCAACCCCAGGGCCGTCGCCACTGAAGCTTTCTTT.

The V call is TRBV15, the J call TRBJ2-7; D perhaps matches TRBD2 (6 bases). Germline V CDR1 and CDR2: LNHNV, YYDKDF (reference sequence). The germline V and J ends were trimmed by 5 bases and 5 bases, with 19 bases remaining between them. This CDR3 has 15 amino acids. The CDR3 DNA reads as TGTGCCACCAGCCGATCGGGGGAGGTGTTGGACGAGCAGTACTTC. Translation: CATSRSGEVLDEQYF.

This chain links TRBV4-2 with TRBJ1-5, with 12 bases aligning to TRBD1. V lost 0 bases and J lost 2; bases outside the gene matches: 11. Per germline, CDR1 LGHNA and CDR2 YNFKEQ. This CDR3 has 20 amino acids. CDR3 nucleotides: TGTGCCAGCAGCCAAGATCCTGGGACAGGGGGCTTAAGGGGCAATCAGCCCCAGCATTTT. This sequence encodes CASSQDPGTGGLRGNQPQHF.

The chain combines TRBV14 with TRBJ2-7; D is ambiguous. The V end lost 1 base, the J end lost 1 base, and 5 bases lay between the germline ends. The germline CDR1 and CDR2 sequences are SGHDN and FVKESK. The CDR3 runs to 13 residues. The CDR3 loop is CASSQGPSYEQYF. CDR3 in DNA: TGTGCCAGCAGCCAAGGACCATCCTACGAGCAGTACTTC.

This clone was counted only a few times. The rearrangement joins TRBV5-1 to TRBJ1-5, with 9 bases fitting TRBD1. J was trimmed by 7 bases and V by 4 bases; bases with no gene match: 6. Germline V gene data show CDR1 as SGHRS and CDR2 as YFSETQ. The CDR3 contains 14 residues. CDR3 protein: CASSPGQGRQPQHF. For the CDR3, the DNA is TGCGCCAGCAGCCCCGGACAGGGGAGGCAGCCCCAGCATTTT. The full variable domain, its missing parts supplied by reference TRBV5-1 and TRBJ1-5, is KAGVTQTPRYLIKTRGQQVTLSCSPISGHRSVSWYQQTPGQGLQFLFEYFSETQRNKGNFPGRFSGRQFSNSRSEMNVSTLELGDSALYLCASSPGQGRQPQHFGDGTRLSIL.

This sequence joins TRBV9 and TRBJ1-1, with D unresolved. The CDR3 covers 13 residues. Trimming left V 0 bases short and J 8 bases short, with 11 bases between. Germline V gene lookup returns CDR1 SGDLS and CDR2 YYNGEE. CDR3 nucleotide sequence: TGTGCCAGCAGCGTAGTAGATGGTGGGGAAGCTTTCTTT. Translated, it gives CASSVVDGGEAFF. The full variable domain, its missing parts supplied by reference TRBV9 and TRBJ1-1, is DSGVTQTPKHLITATGQRVTLRCSPRSGDLSVYWYQQSLDQGLQFLIQYYNGEERAKGNILERFSAQQFPDLHSELNLSSLELGDSALYFCASSVVDGGEAFFGQGTRLTVV.

This clone was counted once. This chain links TRBV15 with TRBJ1-1; D ambiguous. The germline gives CDR1 LNHNV, CDR2 YYDKDF (reference sequence). The CDR3 sequence is 13 residues long. V dropped 6 bases and J dropped 0 bases, with 8 bases sitting between them. CDR3 nucleotides: TGTGCCACCAGAGGACGCTTGAACACTGAAGCTTTCTTT. Translating it yields CATRGRLNTEAFF.

The V call is TRBV5-4, the J call TRBJ2-1, with D possibly being TRBD1 or TRBD2 (5 bases each). The CDR3 is made up of 15 amino acids. The V end lost 5 bases, the J end lost 5 bases, and 17 bases lay between the germline ends. Germline CDR1 SGHNT, CDR2 YYREEE (reference sequence). CDR3 amino acids: CASRPGPSVHNEQFF. The CDR3 region has the DNA TGTGCCAGCAGACCGGGACCAAGCGTTCACAATGAGCAGTTCTTC.

The J gene is TRBJ1-1, the V gene TRBV6-5; TRBD1 might be the D (6 bases). In germline, CDR1 is MNHEY, CDR2 SVGAGI. CDR3 length: 13 amino acids. V gave up 5 bases and J gave up 1 base, with 8 bases separating them. CDR3 in amino acids: CASSRQANTEAFF. CDR3 DNA: TGTGCCAGCAGTAGACAGGCGAACACTGAAGCTTTCTTT.

The J gene is TRBJ1-1, the V gene TRBV4-3, with 7 bases identical to TRBD1. The length of the CDR3 is 12 residues. CDR1 is LGHNA, CDR2 YSLEER, per germline. V lost 8 bases and J lost 7; bases outside the gene matches: 7. DNA for the CDR3: TGCGCCAGCCTACAGGGGAATGGTGAAGCTTTCTTT. This translates into CASLQGNGEAFF.

This chain uses TRBV18 with TRBJ1-1; 8 bases fit TRBD1. CDR1 is KGHSH, CDR2 LQKENI, per germline. V shed 3 bases and J 1 base; nucleotides not matched to a gene: 4. This CDR3 is 15 amino acids long. CDR3 region: CASSPATGANTEAFF. CDR3 coding DNA: TGTGCCAGCTCACCGGCGACAGGGGCGAACACTGAAGCTTTCTTT.

The V gene is TRBV3-1 (or the pseudogene TRBV3-2), the J gene TRBJ1-2, with TRBD1 matching over 7 bases. The CDR3 contains 14 residues. With V trimmed by 2 bases and J by 4 bases, 4 bases remained unmatched. Germline V gives CDR1 LGHDT, CDR2 YNNKEL (reference sequence). This CDR3 reads CASSQTRGPYGYTF. In DNA, the CDR3 is TGTGCCAGCAGCCAAACAAGGGGGCCCTATGGCTACACCTTC.

In its sample, this clone was seen a few times. The chain links TRBV5-4 to TRBJ1-2; D not certain. The CDR3 covers 13 residues. V lost 9 bases, J lost 8 bases, and 20 bases lay in between. CDR1 is SGHNT and CDR2 is YYREEE in the germline V gene (reference sequence). The CDR3 region is CATQSILWEGYTF. The CDR3 nucleotides are TGTGCCACCCAGAGCATACTATGGGAGGGCTACACCTTC.